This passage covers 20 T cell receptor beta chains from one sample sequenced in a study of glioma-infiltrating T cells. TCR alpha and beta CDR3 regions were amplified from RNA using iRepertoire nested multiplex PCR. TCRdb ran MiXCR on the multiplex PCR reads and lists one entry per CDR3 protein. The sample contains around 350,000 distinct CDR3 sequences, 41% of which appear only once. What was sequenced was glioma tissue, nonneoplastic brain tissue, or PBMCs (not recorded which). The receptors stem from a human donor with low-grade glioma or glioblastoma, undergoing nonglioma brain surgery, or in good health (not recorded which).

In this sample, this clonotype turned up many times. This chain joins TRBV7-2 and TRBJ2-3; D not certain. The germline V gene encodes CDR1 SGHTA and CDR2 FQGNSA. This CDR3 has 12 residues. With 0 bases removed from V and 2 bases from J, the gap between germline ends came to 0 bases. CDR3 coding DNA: TGTGCCAGCAGCTTAGCCACAGATACGCAGTATTTT. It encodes CASSLATDTQYF.

The CDR3 coding sequence is TGTGCCAGCAGTTTAGTTCAGGGTGGCGAGCAGTACTTC. It codes for CASSLVQGGEQYF. The chain is built from TRBV28 and TRBJ2-7, with TRBD1 as a possible D gene (5 bases). V was clipped by 2 bases and J by 6 bases, with 11 bases between them. This CDR3 comprises 13 residues. The V gene's germline CDR1 is MDHEN and CDR2 SYDVKM.

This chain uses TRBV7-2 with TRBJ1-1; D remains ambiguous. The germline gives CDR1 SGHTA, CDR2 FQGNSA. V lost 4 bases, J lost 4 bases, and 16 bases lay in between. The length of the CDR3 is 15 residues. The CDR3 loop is CASSSSRGSGTEAFF. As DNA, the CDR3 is TGTGCCAGCAGCTCTTCGCGCGGGAGTGGCACTGAAGCTTTCTTT.

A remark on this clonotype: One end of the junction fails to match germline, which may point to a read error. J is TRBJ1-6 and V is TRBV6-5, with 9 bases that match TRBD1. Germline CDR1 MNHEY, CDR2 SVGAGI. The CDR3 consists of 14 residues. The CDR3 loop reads CASSSRDRASPLHF. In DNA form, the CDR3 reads TGCGCCAGCAGTTCTCGGGACAGGGCTTCACCCCTCCACTTT.

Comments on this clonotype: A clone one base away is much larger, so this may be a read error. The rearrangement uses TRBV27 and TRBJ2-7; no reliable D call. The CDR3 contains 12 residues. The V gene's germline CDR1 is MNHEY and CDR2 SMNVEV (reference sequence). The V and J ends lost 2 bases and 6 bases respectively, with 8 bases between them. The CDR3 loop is CASSLAAGEQYF. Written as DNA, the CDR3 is TGTGCCAGCAGTTTAGCCGCCGGCGAGCAGTACTTC.

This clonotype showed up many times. The CDR3 reads CASSEDGQGGTDTQYF. CDR3 sequence (DNA): TGTGCCAGCAGTGAAGACGGACAGGGAGGAACAGATACGCAGTATTTT. The chain recombines TRBV2 with TRBJ2-3; TRBD1 matches 8 bases. CDR3 length equals 16 residues. With V trimmed by 1 base and J by 3 bases, 6 bases remained unmatched. Per germline, CDR1 SNHLY and CDR2 FYNNEI.

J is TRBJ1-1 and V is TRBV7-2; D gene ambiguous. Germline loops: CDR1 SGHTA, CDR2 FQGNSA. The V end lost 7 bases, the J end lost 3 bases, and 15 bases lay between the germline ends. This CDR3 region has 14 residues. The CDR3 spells CASTLWGLDTEAFF. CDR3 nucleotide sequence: TGTGCCAGCACCCTGTGGGGTTTGGACACTGAAGCTTTCTTT.

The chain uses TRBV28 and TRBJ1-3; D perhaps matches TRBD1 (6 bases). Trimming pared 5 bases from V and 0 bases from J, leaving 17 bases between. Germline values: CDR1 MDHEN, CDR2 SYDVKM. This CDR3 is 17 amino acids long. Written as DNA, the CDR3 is TGTGCCAGCAGTCCCGGGGGGCCGACCCCCTCTGGAAACACCATATATTTT. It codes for CASSPGGPTPSGNTIYF.

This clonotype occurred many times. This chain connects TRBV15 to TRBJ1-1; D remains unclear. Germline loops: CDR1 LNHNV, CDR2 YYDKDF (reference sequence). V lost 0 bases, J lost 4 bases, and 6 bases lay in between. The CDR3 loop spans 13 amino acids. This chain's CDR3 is CATSRDIATEAFF. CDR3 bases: TGTGCCACCAGCAGAGATATAGCCACTGAAGCTTTCTTT.

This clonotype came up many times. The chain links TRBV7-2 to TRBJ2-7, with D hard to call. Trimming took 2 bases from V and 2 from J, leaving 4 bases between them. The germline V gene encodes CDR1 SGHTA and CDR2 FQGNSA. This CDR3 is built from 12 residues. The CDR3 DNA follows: TGTGCCAGCAGCTTAAGGCCCTACGAGCAGTACTTC. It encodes CASSLRPYEQYF.

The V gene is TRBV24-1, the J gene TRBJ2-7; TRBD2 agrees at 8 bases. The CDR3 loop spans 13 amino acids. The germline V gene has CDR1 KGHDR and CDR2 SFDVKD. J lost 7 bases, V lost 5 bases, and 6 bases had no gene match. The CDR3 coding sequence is TGTGCCACCAGTGGAGCGGGGGCCGGGGAGCAGTACTTC. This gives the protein CATSGAGAGEQYF.

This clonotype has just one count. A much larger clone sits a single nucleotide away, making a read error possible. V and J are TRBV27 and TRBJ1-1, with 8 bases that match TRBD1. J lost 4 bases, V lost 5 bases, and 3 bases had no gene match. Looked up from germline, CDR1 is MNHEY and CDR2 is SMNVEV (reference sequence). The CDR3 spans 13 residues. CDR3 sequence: CASSQGAVTEAFF. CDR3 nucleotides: TGTGCCAGCAGTCAGGGGGCAGTCACTGAAGCTTTCTTT.

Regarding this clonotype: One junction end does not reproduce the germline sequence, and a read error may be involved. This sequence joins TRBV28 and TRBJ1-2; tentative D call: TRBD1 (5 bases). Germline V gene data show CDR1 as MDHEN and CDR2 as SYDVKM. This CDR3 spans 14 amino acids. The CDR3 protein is CASSSVFRDYGYNF. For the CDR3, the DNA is TGTGCCAGCAGTTCAGTCTTTAGGGACTATGGCTACAACTTC.

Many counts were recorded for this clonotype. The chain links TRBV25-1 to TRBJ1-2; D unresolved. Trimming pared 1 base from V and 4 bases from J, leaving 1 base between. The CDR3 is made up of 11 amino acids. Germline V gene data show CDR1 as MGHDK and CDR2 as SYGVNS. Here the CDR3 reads CASSEFYGYTF. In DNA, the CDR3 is TGTGCCAGCAGTGAATTCTATGGCTACACCTTC.

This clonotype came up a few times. The CDR3 is CASSLLGAGGYNEQFF. CDR3 bases: TGTGCCAGCAGCTTACTCGGGGCAGGGGGCTACAATGAGCAGTTCTTC. The chain couples TRBV7-2 to TRBJ2-1; 7 bases fit TRBD1. This CDR3 region has 16 residues. Trimming took 2 bases from V and 3 from J; bases not matched to a gene: 7. From germline, CDR1 is SGHTA and CDR2 FQGNSA.

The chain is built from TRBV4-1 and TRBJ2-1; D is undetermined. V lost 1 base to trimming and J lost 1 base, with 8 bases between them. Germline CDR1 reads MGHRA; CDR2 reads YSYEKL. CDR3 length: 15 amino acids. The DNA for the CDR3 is TGCGCCAGCAGCCAAGGGCGCCGTTCCTACAATGAGCAGTTCTTC. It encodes CASSQGRRSYNEQFF.

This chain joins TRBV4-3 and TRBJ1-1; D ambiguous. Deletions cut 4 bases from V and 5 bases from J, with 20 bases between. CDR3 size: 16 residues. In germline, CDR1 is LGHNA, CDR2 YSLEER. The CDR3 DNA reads TGCGCCAGCAGCCTAGGTCGAGAGGGAGGTTATACTGAAGCTTTCTTT. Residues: CASSLGREGGYTEAFF.

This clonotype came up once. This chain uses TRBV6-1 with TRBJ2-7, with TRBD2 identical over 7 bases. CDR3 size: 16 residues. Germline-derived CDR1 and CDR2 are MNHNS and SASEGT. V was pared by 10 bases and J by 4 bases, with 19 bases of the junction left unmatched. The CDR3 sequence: CAISPQASGAGYEQYF. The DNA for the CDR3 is TGTGCCATCAGCCCCCAGGCTAGCGGCGCGGGGTACGAGCAGTACTTC.

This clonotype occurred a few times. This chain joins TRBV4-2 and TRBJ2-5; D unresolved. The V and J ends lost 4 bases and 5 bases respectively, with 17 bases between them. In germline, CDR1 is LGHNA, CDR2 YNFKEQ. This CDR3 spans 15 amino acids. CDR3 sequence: CASSPESATVETQYF. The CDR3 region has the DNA TGTGCCAGCAGCCCGGAAAGCGCAACCGTCGAGACCCAGTACTTC.

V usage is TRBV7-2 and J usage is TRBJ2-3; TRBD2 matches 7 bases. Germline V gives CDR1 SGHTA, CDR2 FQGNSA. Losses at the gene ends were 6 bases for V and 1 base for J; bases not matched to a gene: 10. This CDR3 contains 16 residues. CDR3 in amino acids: CASRPTLADRTDTQYF. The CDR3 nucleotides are TGTGCCAGCAGACCGACGCTAGCGGACCGCACAGATACGCAGTATTTT. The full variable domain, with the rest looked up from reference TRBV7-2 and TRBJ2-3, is GAGVSQSPSNKVTEKGKDVELRCDPISGHTALYWYRQSLGQGLEFLIYFQGNSAPDKSGLPSDRFSAERTGGSVSTLTIQRTQQEDSAVYLCASRPTLADRTDTQYFGPGTRLTVL.